This is a list of T cell receptor beta chains from one sample in a study of blood T cell repertoires in COVID-19. TCRdb's copy holds only in-frame clones and misses some; the assay was immunoSEQ multiplex PCR. This sample has 120,000 to 150,000 clones; just over 85% occur once, and the top ten carry 1.5%. Sequencing used peripheral blood. The receptors stem from a woman aged 55 to 70 with acute or convalescent COVID-19. Each CDR3 is given with its conserved first and last residue. D genes are given only for firm matches. Only part of the rows carry a size: once, few, many, or a class if the clone is expanded.

d_call: .
clone_size: once
v_call: TRBV7-2
j_call: TRBJ1-3
cdr3_aa: CASSPPLNTIYF
cdr3_nt: TGTGCCAGCAGCCCCCCCCTAAACACCATATATTTT

d_call: TRBD2
clone_size: .
v_call: TRBV27
j_call: TRBJ2-3
cdr3_aa: CASSSGLALDTQYF
cdr3_nt: TGTGCCAGCAGTTCGGGACTAGCGCTGGATACGCAGTATTTT

d_call: TRBD2
clone_size: .
v_call: TRBV10-3
j_call: TRBJ2-3
cdr3_aa: CAISDWSGGREDTQYF
cdr3_nt: TGTGCCATCAGTGATTGGTCGGGGGGGCGCGAAGATACGCAGTATTTT

d_call: .
clone_size: once
v_call: TRBV7-2
j_call: TRBJ2-5
cdr3_aa: CASSLPVTETQYF
cdr3_nt: TGTGCCAGCAGCCTCCCGGTTACGGAGACCCAGTACTTC

d_call: .
clone_size: .
v_call: TRBV19
j_call: TRBJ1-1
cdr3_aa: CASSMAGDSEAFF
cdr3_nt: TGTGCCAGTAGTATGGCCGGGGACTCTGAAGCTTTCTTT

d_call: .
clone_size: .
v_call: TRBV7-3
j_call: TRBJ2-5
cdr3_aa: CASSLMGSGSQETQYF
cdr3_nt: TGTGCCAGCAGCTTAATGGGCTCAGGGTCCCAAGAGACCCAGTACTTC

d_call: .
clone_size: .
v_call: TRBV30
j_call: TRBJ1-6
cdr3_aa: CAWKGRGGFSPLHF
cdr3_nt: TGTGCCTGGAAGGGGCGGGGGGGCTTTTCACCCCTCCACTTT

d_call: TRBD1
clone_size: .
v_call: TRBV6-5
j_call: TRBJ1-5
cdr3_aa: CASRQGTGNQPQHF
cdr3_nt: TGTGCCAGCAGACAGGGGACGGGCAATCAGCCCCAGCATTTT

d_call: .
clone_size: .
v_call: TRBV28
j_call: TRBJ1-4
cdr3_aa: CASRDSENEKLFF
cdr3_nt: TGTGCCAGCAGGGACAGCGAAAATGAAAAACTGTTTTTT

d_call: TRBD1
clone_size: .
v_call: TRBV5-8
j_call: TRBJ1-3
cdr3_aa: CASKRPGGHNINTIYF
cdr3_nt: TGTGCCAGCAAACGACCAGGGGGCCATAATATAAACACCATATATTTT

d_call: .
clone_size: few
v_call: TRBV6-6
j_call: TRBJ1-5
cdr3_aa: CASETGGSNQPQHF
cdr3_nt: TGTGCCAGCGAGACGGGAGGGAGCAATCAGCCCCAGCATTTT

d_call: .
clone_size: .
v_call: TRBV7-9
j_call: TRBJ2-2
cdr3_aa: CASSLLGQGTGELFF
cdr3_nt: TGTGCCAGCAGCCTCCTGGGTCAGGGCACCGGGGAGCTGTTTTTT

d_call: TRBD1
clone_size: .
v_call: TRBV7-2
j_call: TRBJ2-7
cdr3_aa: CASSLQGQNSYEQYF
cdr3_nt: TGTGCCAGCAGCCTTCAGGGACAGAATTCCTACGAGCAGTACTTC

d_call: .
clone_size: .
v_call: TRBV5-5
j_call: TRBJ1-1
cdr3_aa: CASSLTGGHGTEAFF
cdr3_nt: TGTGCCAGCAGCTTGACGGGGGGGCATGGCACTGAAGCTTTCTTT

d_call: .
clone_size: .
v_call: TRBV27
j_call: TRBJ2-2
cdr3_aa: CASSFDERINTGELFF
cdr3_nt: TGTGCCAGCAGTTTTGATGAGAGAATTAACACCGGGGAGCTGTTTTTT

d_call: .
clone_size: .
v_call: TRBV11-2
j_call: TRBJ1-2
cdr3_aa: CASSFESNGYTF
cdr3_nt: TGTGCCAGCAGCTTCGAATCTAATGGCTACACCTTC

d_call: TRBD1
clone_size: .
v_call: TRBV30
j_call: TRBJ1-1
cdr3_aa: CAWKGTGAFEAFF
cdr3_nt: TGTGCCTGGAAGGGGACAGGGGCTTTTGAAGCTTTCTTT

d_call: TRBD1
clone_size: .
v_call: TRBV7-3
j_call: TRBJ2-1
cdr3_aa: CASSPTGTASYNEQFF
cdr3_nt: TGTGCCAGCAGCCCCACCGGGACAGCTTCCTACAATGAGCAGTTCTTC

d_call: TRBD1
clone_size: once
v_call: TRBV19
j_call: TRBJ1-1
cdr3_aa: CASSAGVGDNRGSAEAFF
cdr3_nt: TGTGCCAGTAGTGCCGGGGTCGGTGACAACAGGGGATCAGCTGAAGCTTTCTTT

d_call: .
clone_size: .
v_call: TRBV19
j_call: TRBJ2-1
cdr3_aa: CASTRGGGDNEQFF
cdr3_nt: TGTGCCAGTACCCGAGGGGGGGGTGACAATGAGCAGTTCTTC

d_call: .
clone_size: .
v_call: TRBV6-1
j_call: TRBJ2-1
cdr3_aa: CASSEKAGSNEQFF
cdr3_nt: TGTGCCAGCAGTGAGAAGGCGGGATCCAATGAGCAGTTCTTC

d_call: .
clone_size: .
v_call: TRBV11-2
j_call: TRBJ1-1
cdr3_aa: CASSARDKGTEAFF
cdr3_nt: TGTGCCAGCAGCGCCCGGGACAAAGGCACTGAAGCTTTCTTT

d_call: .
clone_size: .
v_call: TRBV4-1
j_call: TRBJ2-1
cdr3_aa: CASRVSEFYNEQFF
cdr3_nt: TGCGCCAGCAGGGTAAGCGAATTCTACAATGAGCAGTTCTTC

d_call: .
clone_size: .
v_call: TRBV5-1
j_call: TRBJ1-1
cdr3_aa: CASSFQGGPRLPTEAFF
cdr3_nt: TGCGCCAGCAGCTTTCAGGGAGGGCCCAGACTCCCTACTGAAGCTTTCTTT

d_call: .
clone_size: once
v_call: TRBV18
j_call: TRBJ2-7
cdr3_aa: CASSSVRTVSYEQYF
cdr3_nt: TGTGCCAGCTCATCAGTGAGGACAGTCTCCTACGAGCAGTACTTC

d_call: .
clone_size: few
v_call: TRBV5-6
j_call: TRBJ1-5
cdr3_aa: CASSIGDQPQHF
cdr3_nt: TGTGCCAGCAGCATAGGGGATCAGCCCCAGCATTTT

d_call: .
clone_size: .
v_call: TRBV2
j_call: TRBJ1-1
cdr3_aa: CASRPTTGGVTEAFF
cdr3_nt: TGTGCCAGCAGACCAACCACGGGGGGGGTCACTGAAGCTTTCTTT

d_call: TRBD2
clone_size: once
v_call: TRBV5-1
j_call: TRBJ2-1
cdr3_aa: CASSVARTSGPYNEQFF
cdr3_nt: TGCGCCAGCAGCGTAGCCCGGACTAGCGGACCCTACAATGAGCAGTTCTTC

d_call: TRBD1
clone_size: .
v_call: TRBV4-2
j_call: TRBJ2-7
cdr3_aa: CASSQEIQGDSYEQYF
cdr3_nt: TGTGCCAGCAGCCAAGAGATCCAGGGGGACTCCTACGAGCAGTACTTC

d_call: .
clone_size: .
v_call: TRBV28
j_call: TRBJ2-3
cdr3_aa: CASSSGQTDTQYF
cdr3_nt: TGTGCCAGCAGTTCCGGACAGACAGATACGCAGTATTTT

d_call: TRBD2
clone_size: .
v_call: TRBV6-1
j_call: TRBJ2-1
cdr3_aa: CASSEQGLAGGNEQFF
cdr3_nt: TGTGCCAGCAGCGAACAGGGACTAGCGGGTGGCAATGAGCAGTTCTTC

d_call: .
clone_size: .
v_call: TRBV18
j_call: TRBJ2-5
cdr3_aa: CASSPTQRETQYF
cdr3_nt: TGTGCCAGCTCACCAACTCAGCGAGAGACCCAGTACTTC

d_call: .
clone_size: .
v_call: TRBV30
j_call: TRBJ1-1
cdr3_aa: CAWSSRGANTEAFF
cdr3_nt: TGTGCCTGGAGTTCCCGGGGGGCAAACACTGAAGCTTTCTTT

d_call: .
clone_size: .
v_call: TRBV29-1
j_call: TRBJ2-3
cdr3_aa: CSVYRESTDTQYF
cdr3_nt: TGCAGCGTTTACAGGGAGAGCACAGATACGCAGTATTTT

d_call: .
clone_size: .
v_call: TRBV4-2
j_call: TRBJ2-3
cdr3_aa: CASSQERVSAPDTQYF
cdr3_nt: TGTGCCAGCAGCCAAGAGCGGGTTTCGGCCCCAGATACGCAGTATTTT

d_call: .
clone_size: .
v_call: TRBV2
j_call: TRBJ1-1
cdr3_aa: CASEDRTEAFF
cdr3_nt: TGTGCCAGCGAGGACAGAACTGAAGCTTTCTTT

d_call: .
clone_size: .
v_call: TRBV7-9
j_call: TRBJ1-2
cdr3_aa: CASSPSRDYGYTF
cdr3_nt: TGTGCCAGCAGCCCGTCCAGGGACTATGGCTACACCTTC

d_call: .
clone_size: .
v_call: TRBV28
j_call: TRBJ2-7
cdr3_aa: CASRTQDYEQYF
cdr3_nt: TGTGCCAGCAGGACACAGGACTACGAGCAGTACTTC

d_call: TRBD2
clone_size: once
v_call: TRBV2
j_call: TRBJ2-1
cdr3_aa: CASSLRGVEQRVGVSYNEQFF
cdr3_nt: TGTGCCAGCAGTCTCCGGGGGGTGGAACAGAGGGTAGGTGTCTCCTACAATGAGCAGTTCTTC

d_call: TRBD1
clone_size: .
v_call: TRBV9
j_call: TRBJ1-2
cdr3_aa: CASSVAGGADYGYTF
cdr3_nt: TGTGCCAGCAGCGTAGCAGGGGGCGCAGACTATGGCTACACCTTC

d_call: TRBD1
clone_size: .
v_call: TRBV5-4
j_call: TRBJ1-4
cdr3_aa: CASNAGTGSNEKLFF
cdr3_nt: TGTGCCAGCAACGCCGGGACAGGGTCTAATGAAAAACTGTTTTTT

d_call: .
clone_size: .
v_call: TRBV4-2
j_call: TRBJ2-5
cdr3_aa: CASSQDRETQYF
cdr3_nt: TGTGCCAGCAGCCAAGACAGAGAGACCCAGTACTTC

d_call: .
clone_size: .
v_call: TRBV5-1
j_call: TRBJ1-1
cdr3_aa: CASSLQGLVDTEAFF
cdr3_nt: TGCGCCAGCAGCTTGCAGGGATTGGTGGACACTGAAGCTTTCTTT

d_call: .
clone_size: .
v_call: TRBV4-2
j_call: TRBJ2-7
cdr3_aa: CASSQGLDWSSYEQYF
cdr3_nt: TGTGCCAGCAGCCAAGGCCTTGACTGGAGCTCCTACGAGCAGTACTTC

d_call: TRBD1
clone_size: .
v_call: TRBV28
j_call: TRBJ1-1
cdr3_aa: CASSDAPGTGMNTEAFF
cdr3_nt: TGTGCCAGCAGTGACGCTCCCGGGACAGGGATGAACACTGAAGCTTTCTTT